The 17 T cell receptor beta chains below all came from one sample that was sequenced in a study of blood T cells in healthy people across ages. A second roughly 7 to 11 cycle PCR used barcoded and J-beta primers. TCRdb passed the 5' RACE reads through MiXCR, listing each CDR3 protein once. The table lists about 1.7 million distinct CDR3 sequences, 28% of them singletons, with 7.7% in the top ten. Sequencing used blood. The receptors were gathered from a woman aged 25 to 39 in good health.

There are a few counts of this clonotype. This chain links TRBV27 with TRBJ2-7; the match to TRBD1 covers 9 bases. CDR1 MNHEY and CDR2 SMNVEV come from the germline V gene (reference sequence). The trim removed 4 bases at V and 2 bases at J, leaving 15 bases unmatched. The CDR3 totals 18 residues. CDR3 region: CASSSKTGQGPITYEQYF. Written as DNA, the CDR3 is TGTGCCAGCAGTTCAAAAACGGGACAGGGTCCTATTACCTACGAGCAGTACTTC.

This clonotype was picked up many times. The V call is TRBV29-1, the J call TRBJ2-1, with TRBD1 identical over 8 bases. Germline V gene data show CDR1 as SQVTM and CDR2 as ANQGSEA. V gave up 2 bases and J gave up 7 bases; unmatched junction bases: 7. This CDR3 contains 14 residues. Written as DNA, the CDR3 is TGCAGCGTTGAAAGTCAGGGGGCCTGGAATGAGCAGTTCTTC. Residues: CSVESQGAWNEQFF.

At least ten counts were recorded for this clonotype. The V and J genes are TRBV29-1 and TRBJ1-5, with TRBD1 as a possible D gene (6 bases). Per the germline V gene, CDR1 is SQVTM and CDR2 is ANQGSEA. V was shortened by 6 bases and J by 4 bases, with 13 bases between the two germline ends. There are 13 residues in the CDR3. CDR3 in amino acids: CSVGGAWNQPQHF. For the CDR3, the DNA is TGCAGCGTGGGGGGGGCCTGGAATCAGCCCCAGCATTTT.

The chain combines TRBV12-3 or TRBV12-4 with TRBJ2-3, with D possibly being TRBD1 or TRBD2 (5 bases each). V dropped 5 bases and J dropped 6 bases, with 15 bases sitting between them. The CDR3 contains 14 residues. Written as DNA, the CDR3 is TGTGCCAGCAGTGGGGTTGGGGGTGTGGATACGCAGTATTTT. Protein product: CASSGVGGVDTQYF.

This clonotype was observed once. A much larger clone sits a single nucleotide away, making a read error possible. CDR3 DNA sequence: TGTGCCAGCAGCTTAGATAGGGAGAGAAGCGAGACCCAGTACTTC. This sequence encodes CASSLDRERSETQYF. This chain joins TRBV7-2 and TRBJ2-5; D might be TRBD2 (5 bases). The CDR3 runs to 15 residues. With 1 base removed from V and 5 bases from J, the gap between germline ends came to 14 bases. Germline-derived CDR1 and CDR2 are SGHTA and FQGNSA. Together with reference TRBV7-2 and TRBJ2-5, the CDR3 gives the full variable domain: GAGVSQSPSNKVTEKGKDVELRCDPISGHTALYWYRQSLGQGLEFLIYFQGNSAPDKSGLPSDRFSAERTGGSVSTLTIQRTQQEDSAVYLCASSLDRERSETQYFGPGTRLLVL.

This clonotype was recorded many times. V is TRBV12-3 or TRBV12-4 and J is TRBJ2-1, with TRBD1 as a possible D gene (5 bases). Trimming pared 8 bases from V and 3 bases from J, leaving 14 bases between. CDR3 size: 14 residues. CDR3 coding DNA: TGTGCCAGCTCACTGCAGGGAAACTACAATGAGCAGTTCTTC. Translation: CASSLQGNYNEQFF.

The chain couples TRBV7-4 to TRBJ1-5; TRBD1 aligns across 8 bases. The CDR3 length is 15 residues. Germline V gene lookup returns CDR1 SGHVT and CDR2 SQSDAQ. V lost 8 bases to trimming and J lost 9 bases; unmatched junction nucleotides: 15. The CDR3 reads CASSPARTGCRPQHF. The CDR3 DNA reads as TGTGCCAGCTCCCCGGCCAGGACAGGGTGTCGGCCCCAGCATTTT.

The chain has TRBV7-9 and TRBJ2-5; 7 nucleotides agree with TRBD1. Judging by the DNA end, TRBJ2-7 fits better; the J call may be wrong. CDR3 length equals 14 residues. Per the germline V gene, CDR1 is SEHNR and CDR2 is FQNEAQ (reference sequence). Here the CDR3 DNA reads TGTGCCAGCAGCTTATATGATAGGACAGGCGAGCAGTACTTC. Its translation: CASSLYDRTGEQYF.

This clonotype was seen a few times. V and J are TRBV18 and TRBJ1-1; no definite D call. The CDR3 consists of 14 residues. The V gene's germline CDR1 is KGHSH and CDR2 LQKENI. Trimming removed 1 base at V and 11 bases at J, with 17 bases between. Here the CDR3 DNA reads TGTGCCAGCTCACCACTGCCACGGCTAGGTGAGGCTTTCTTT. Protein: CASSPLPRLGEAFF.

The J gene is TRBJ2-7, the V gene TRBV6-6; 8 positions agree with TRBD2. From germline, CDR1 is MNHNY and CDR2 SVGAGI (reference sequence). V shed 6 bases and J 7 bases; nucleotides not matched to a gene: 8. The CDR3 length is 13 residues. The CDR3, as DNA: TGTGCCAGCAGGGGACGGGGGGGCAATGAGCAGTACTTC. It is translated as CASRGRGGNEQYF.

V is TRBV4-1 and J is TRBJ1-1; 7 bases agree with TRBD1. CDR3 length: 15 residues. Germline V gene data show CDR1 as MGHRA and CDR2 as YSYEKL. V trimming: 4 bases; J trimming: 7 bases; junction bases outside the gene matches: 12. The chain's CDR3 is CASSLGVRGGGEAFF. CDR3 in DNA: TGCGCCAGCAGCCTTGGAGTCAGGGGGGGGGGTGAAGCTTTCTTT.

The J gene is TRBJ1-1, the V gene TRBV21-1; the D call of TRBD1 is as the table states it, not checked on the DNA. TRBV21-1 constitutes a pseudogene. The CDR3 is 16 amino acids. CDR3 residues: CASSKRGGIGATEAFF. The CDR3 nucleotides read TGTGCCAGCAGCAAACGAGGAGGTATAGGGGCCACTGAAGCTTTCTTT.

The chain is built from TRBV12-3 or TRBV12-4 and TRBJ2-1; 9 nucleotides align to TRBD2. There are 20 residues in the CDR3. With V trimmed by 3 bases and J by 0 bases, 15 bases remained unmatched. CDR3 sequence: CASSLTPAGGPERSYNEQFF. The CDR3 DNA follows: TGTGCCAGCAGTTTGACGCCAGCGGGAGGACCTGAGCGCTCCTACAATGAGCAGTTCTTC.

This clonotype was counted many times. The rearrangement links TRBV29-1 to TRBJ2-1, with TRBD1 matching 8 bases. The germline V gene encodes CDR1 SQVTM and CDR2 ANQGSEA. Germline trimming cut 5 bases from V and 1 base from J; bases unmatched to any gene: 4. The CDR3 is made up of 14 amino acids. CDR3 loop: CSVPRDRSYNEQFF. CDR3 in DNA: TGCAGCGTTCCCCGGGACAGGTCCTACAATGAGCAGTTCTTC.

This clonotype came up a few times. J is TRBJ2-7 and V is TRBV19, with D perhaps matching TRBD1 (6 bases). This CDR3 spans 15 amino acids. Germline lookup yields CDR1 LNHDA and CDR2 SQIVND (reference sequence). V dropped 6 bases and J dropped 5 bases, with 20 bases sitting between them. The CDR3 DNA sequence: TGTGCCAGTAGGCAACAATGGCAGGGGAAAAACGAGCAGTACTTC. Its protein is CASRQQWQGKNEQYF.

This clonotype appeared a few times. The gene calls are TRBV10-3 and TRBJ2-3; 8 bases are a match to TRBD2. The CDR3 consists of 15 residues. Germline trimming cut 3 bases from V and 3 bases from J; bases unmatched to any gene: 5. Germline lookup yields CDR1 ENHRY and CDR2 SYGVKD. The CDR3 protein is CAISDELAVTDTQYF. The CDR3, as DNA: TGTGCCATCAGTGACGAACTAGCGGTGACAGATACGCAGTATTTT.

This clonotype was observed a handful of times. This chain connects TRBV6-5 to TRBJ1-5; the D is unclear. Per the germline V gene, CDR1 is MNHEY and CDR2 is SVGAGI. V lost 6 bases, J lost 2 bases, and 14 bases lay in between. The CDR3 has 15 amino acids. The CDR3 here is CASRRGAGGNQPQHF. CDR3 DNA: TGTGCCAGCAGGAGAGGTGCGGGTGGCAATCAGCCCCAGCATTTT.